The 20 T cell receptor beta chains presented below share a single source sample, sequenced in a study of T cells in tumors and immune-related adverse events. Sequencing used immunoSEQ multiplex PCR; TCRdb keeps in-frame clones, though not all of them. There are a few thousand clones in the sample; roughly four fifths occur only once, and about a fifth lies in the top ten. Sequenced material: skin tissue, taken from a patient treated with anti-PD-1 therapy. These receptors were collected from a female donor with metastatic renal cell carcinoma.

The V call is TRBV9, the J call TRBJ2-3, with D perhaps given as TRBD1 or TRBD2 (5 bases each). The germline CDR1 and CDR2 sequences are SGDLS and YYNGEE. The V end was cut by 4 bases, the J end by 7 bases, with 25 bases between. The CDR3 is made up of 17 amino acids. CDR3 bases: TGTGCCAGCAGCTCCCCCCGGGGATGGGGGAACCCAAATACGCAGTATTTT. This translates into CASSSPRGWGNPNTQYF.

This clone was observed a few times. CDR3 DNA: TGTGCCAGCAGCTTGCTGGCCCCGGGGTATGGCTACACCTTC. Translated, it gives CASSLLAPGYGYTF. This chain uses TRBV9 with TRBJ1-2; D call uncertain. Deletions cut 4 bases from V and 5 bases from J, with 15 bases between. CDR1 and CDR2 (germline): SGDLS, YYNGEE. This CDR3 spans 14 amino acids.

V usage is TRBV9 and J usage is TRBJ2-7, with TRBD1 matching 8 bases. CDR1 and CDR2 (germline): SGDLS, YYNGEE. CDR3 size: 15 residues. After removal of 0 bases from V and 2 bases from J, the junction contained 4 bases not matched to a gene. The CDR3 here is CASSVGTGTTYEQYF. CDR3 sequence (DNA): TGTGCCAGCAGCGTAGGGACAGGGACCACCTACGAGCAGTACTTC.

The chain uses TRBV13 and TRBJ1-4; D unresolved. This CDR3 is built from 15 residues. Trimming took 3 bases from V and 4 from J, leaving 12 bases between them. Germline CDR1 and CDR2: PRHDT and FYEKMQ (reference sequence). CDR3 in amino acids: CASSFSFLGNEKLFF. As DNA, the CDR3 is TGTGCCAGCAGCTTTTCGTTTCTTGGTAATGAAAAACTGTTTTTT.

This chain uses TRBV5-6 with TRBJ1-3; no clear D. Trimming left V 3 bases short and J 7 bases short, with 14 bases between. CDR1 SGHDT and CDR2 YYEEEE come from the germline V gene. The CDR3 length is 14 residues. The CDR3 protein is CASSSAGFRNTIYF. The CDR3 coding sequence is TGTGCCAGCAGCTCAGCTGGTTTCAGGAACACCATATATTTT.

The chain is built from TRBV7-8 and TRBJ2-5; 9 nucleotides match TRBD2. This CDR3 region has 16 residues. Germline V gives CDR1 SGHVS, CDR2 FQNEAQ. With 5 bases clipped from V and 4 bases from J, the junction kept 11 bases outside the gene matches. CDR3 in amino acids: CASSGGGLAFRETQYF. CDR3 sequence (DNA): TGTGCCAGCAGCGGTGGGGGACTAGCCTTTAGAGAGACCCAGTACTTC.

J is TRBJ1-2 and V is TRBV2; the match to TRBD1 covers 9 bases. Trimming removed 4 bases from V and 2 bases from J; junction bases left unmatched: 11. Per germline, CDR1 SNHLY and CDR2 FYNNEI. The CDR3 has 17 residues. The CDR3 sequence is CASSAAGTGSSNYGYTF. The CDR3 DNA is TGTGCCAGCAGTGCCGCCGGGACAGGGTCGTCGAACTATGGCTACACCTTC.

The rearrangement uses TRBV11-2 and TRBJ1-2; D may be TRBD1 (6 bases). Germline CDR1 reads SGHAT; CDR2 reads FQNNGV. Trimming left V 1 base short and J 4 bases short, with 13 bases between. This CDR3 region has 15 residues. The CDR3 bases are TGTGCCAGCAGCTTAGCGGCAGGGGCCCTCTATGGCTACACCTTC. Amino acid sequence: CASSLAAGALYGYTF.

This chain uses TRBV19 with TRBJ2-7; 7 positions match TRBD1. V gave up 1 base and J gave up 3 bases; unmatched junction bases: 0. CDR3 length: 13 residues. Per germline, CDR1 LNHDA and CDR2 SQIVND (reference sequence). The CDR3 here is CASSIGQGYEQYF. The CDR3 bases are TGTGCCAGTAGTATAGGACAGGGCTACGAGCAGTACTTC.

The chain has TRBV10-3 and TRBJ1-2; D unclear. V was cut by 6 bases and J by 2 bases, with 13 bases left in between. CDR3 length: 14 residues. CDR1 ENHRY and CDR2 SYGVKD come from the germline V gene. The CDR3 DNA sequence: TGTGCCATCAGCCAGGTCGGCACGAACTATGGCTACACCTTC. Protein: CAISQVGTNYGYTF.

This chain links TRBV4-1 with TRBJ2-1, with TRBD2 matching 12 bases. V was clipped by 0 bases and J by 2 bases; unmatched bases: 5. Germline V gene sequence: CDR1 MGHRA, CDR2 YSYEKL. The CDR3 runs to 18 residues. CDR3 nucleotides: TGCGCCAGCAGCCAAGATGGGTCTAGCGGGGGGGCCTACAATGAGCAGTTCTTC. It translates to CASSQDGSSGGAYNEQFF.

The rearrangement joins TRBV30 to TRBJ1-3, with D possibly matching TRBD1 (5 bases). This CDR3 has 12 amino acids. V lost 2 bases to trimming and J lost 7 bases, with 9 bases between them. Germline V gives CDR1 GTSNPN, CDR2 SVGIG (reference sequence). This CDR3 reads CAWSRQWNTIYF. The CDR3 bases are TGTGCCTGGAGTCGACAGTGGAACACCATATATTTT. The full variable domain, its missing parts supplied by reference TRBV30 and TRBJ1-3, is SQTIHQWPATLVQPVGSPLSLECTVEGTSNPNLYWYRQAAGRGLQLLFYSVGIGQISSEVPQNLSASRPQDRQFILSSKKLLLSDSGFYLCAWSRQWNTIYFGEGSWLTVV.

The rearrangement uses TRBV14 and TRBJ2-5, with D tentatively TRBD2 (6 bases). Germline V gives CDR1 SGHDN, CDR2 FVKESK. The CDR3 has 14 amino acids. V was pared by 7 bases and J by 5 bases, with 17 bases between. For the CDR3, the DNA is TGTGCCAGCATTTCTTCAGGGCGGGATGAGACCCAGTACTTC. It specifies CASISSGRDETQYF.

The J gene is TRBJ2-7, the V gene TRBV19, with 10 bases aligning to TRBD1. CDR1 and CDR2 (germline): LNHDA, SQIVND (reference sequence). The CDR3 runs to 14 residues. J gave up 6 bases and V 4 bases, and 6 bases lay outside the gene matches. The CDR3 nucleotides are TGTGCCAGTAGTAGGACAGGGGGATGGTCCGAGCAGTACTTC. It yields the protein CASSRTGGWSEQYF.

This clone was seen only a few times. V gene TRBV28 combines with J gene TRBJ2-3, with 8 bases fitting TRBD2. The germline V gene has CDR1 MDHEN and CDR2 SYDVKM. The CDR3 loop spans 13 amino acids. The CDR3 protein is CASREGHQDTQYF. The DNA of the CDR3 is TGTGCGAGTCGGGAGGGCCATCAAGATACGCAGTATTTT. Together with reference TRBV28 and TRBJ2-3, the CDR3 gives the full variable domain: DVKVTQSSRYLVKRTGEKVFLECVQDMDHENMFWYRQDPGLGLRLIYFSYDVKMKEKGDIPEGYSVSREKKERFSLILESASTNQTSMYLCASREGHQDTQYFGPGTRLTVL.

The chain links TRBV27 to TRBJ1-3; no reliable D call. Germline CDR1 is MNHEY and CDR2 is SMNVEV (reference sequence). V was trimmed by 2 bases and J by 0 bases, leaving 8 bases between them. The CDR3 length is 15 residues. CDR3: CASSLRASSGNTIYF. CDR3 nucleotide sequence: TGTGCCAGCAGTTTAAGGGCCAGCTCTGGAAACACCATATATTTT.

The CDR3 spells CATSRALQGDAQHF. The DNA for the CDR3 is TGTGCCACCAGCAGGGCCCTTCAGGGTGATGCCCAGCATTTT. The rearrangement joins TRBV15 to TRBJ1-5, with a possible D match to TRBD1 (5 bases). The germline CDR1 and CDR2 sequences are LNHNV and YYDKDF (reference sequence). This CDR3 has 14 amino acids. Deletions cut 3 bases from V and 11 bases from J, with 17 bases between. Full variable domain (missing parts from reference TRBV15 and TRBJ1-5): DAMVIQNPRYQVTQFGKPVTLSCSQTLNHNVMYWYQQKSSQAPKLLFHYYDKDFNNEADTPDNFQSRRPNTSFCFLDIRSPGLGDTAMYLCATSRALQGDAQHFGDGTRLSIL.

The rearrangement joins TRBV10-3 to TRBJ2-3, with TRBD1 as a possible D gene (5 bases). The CDR3 is made up of 15 amino acids. Per germline, CDR1 ENHRY and CDR2 SYGVKD. Trimming cost V 6 bases and J 2 bases, with 15 bases left between them. The CDR3 DNA reads TGTGCCATCAGCTATGACAGAGAAACCACAGATACGCAGTATTTT. As protein: CAISYDRETTDTQYF.

V usage is TRBV29-1 and J usage is TRBJ2-7; the D gene is possibly TRBD1 (5 bases). Germline V gene sequence: CDR1 SQVTM, CDR2 ANQGSEA. V gave up 6 bases and J gave up 4 bases, with 13 bases separating them. The CDR3 runs 12 residues. The CDR3 sequence: CSVGKRGYEQYF. DNA of the CDR3: TGCAGCGTAGGTAAAAGGGGTTACGAGCAGTACTTC.

V gene TRBV11-2 combines with J gene TRBJ2-1, with 10 bases fitting TRBD1. With V trimmed by 5 bases and J by 10 bases, 11 bases remained unmatched. The CDR3 totals 15 residues. Per the germline V gene, CDR1 is SGHAT and CDR2 is FQNNGV. CDR3 nucleotides: TGTGCCAGCAGCATCGGGACAGGGGTAACCCGGGAGCAGTTCTTC. Its translation is CASSIGTGVTREQFF.